One and the same sample provided the 9 T cell receptor beta chains below, sequenced in a study of OX40 agonist ivuxolimab in advanced cancers. Repertoires were generated with immunoSEQ multiplex PCR, while TCRdb's copy carries only in-frame clones and drops some. The sample records more than 60,000 clones, 90% being singletons. The starting material was CD4+ or CD8+ T cells sorted from blood, obtained in a trial of the OX40 agonist ivuxolimab. The receptor source for this set is an adult with an advanced solid tumor such as melanoma, head and neck, liver or kidney cancer.

The CDR3 protein is CASSGRREGKTYGYTF. The CDR3 DNA reads TGTGCCAGCAGCGGGCGACGCGAGGGAAAGACCTATGGCTACACCTTC. The gene calls are TRBV7-1 and TRBJ1-2; unclear D gene. TRBV7-1 is filed as an ORF, its function uncertain. This CDR3 contains 16 residues. V lost 5 bases and J 4 bases, leaving 20 bases between the germline ends.

The chain carries TRBV14 and TRBJ2-7, with 9 nucleotides matching TRBD1. The CDR3 extends over 16 amino acids. Germline CDR1 reads SGHDN; CDR2 reads FVKESK. V was pared by 3 bases and J by 4 bases, with 10 bases of the junction left unmatched. The CDR3 loop is CASSQELQGAGYEQYF. The CDR3 nucleotides read TGTGCCAGCAGCCAGGAACTACAGGGGGCTGGGTACGAGCAGTACTTC.

The chain employs TRBV5-1 and TRBJ2-3, with 11 bases fitting TRBD2. This CDR3 has 15 amino acids. Germline CDR1 and CDR2: SGHRS and YFSETQ. Trimming took 0 bases from V and 4 from J; bases not matched to a gene: 1. The CDR3 spells CASSLELAGADTQYF. In DNA form, the CDR3 reads TGCGCCAGCAGCTTGGAACTAGCGGGAGCAGATACGCAGTATTTT.

The chain is built from TRBV5-1 and TRBJ1-2; D gene ambiguous. CDR3 length equals 14 residues. CDR1 SGHRS and CDR2 YFSETQ come from the germline V gene. The V end lost 0 bases, the J end lost 4 bases, and 10 bases lay between the germline ends. The CDR3 loop reads CASSLVAATYGYTF. The DNA for the CDR3 is TGCGCCAGCAGCTTGGTGGCAGCTACCTATGGCTACACCTTC.

This clone came up a few times. The chain employs TRBV19 and TRBJ2-7; D possibly corresponds to TRBD2 (6 bases). This CDR3 is built from 14 residues. Per the germline V gene, CDR1 is LNHDA and CDR2 is SQIVND (reference sequence). Between the trimmed V and J ends, which lost 7 bases and 0 bases, there was a span of 13 bases. In nucleotides, the CDR3 is TGTGCCAGTAAGGGCGGGGACGCCTCCTACGAGCAGTACTTC. The encoded protein is CASKGGDASYEQYF.

The chain uses TRBV18 and TRBJ2-2, with a possible D match to TRBD1 (6 bases). CDR1 is KGHSH and CDR2 is LQKENI in the germline V gene. The CDR3 has 15 amino acids. V was clipped by 2 bases and J by 3 bases, with 10 bases between them. The CDR3 spells CASSPMTGDTGELFF. CDR3 bases: TGTGCCAGCTCACCAATGACAGGCGACACCGGGGAGCTGTTTTTT.

This clone has just a few counts. The chain joins TRBV5-6 to TRBJ2-2; TRBD2 aligns across 12 bases. Trimming cost V 5 bases and J 4 bases; bases outside gene matches: 12. The CDR3 runs to 18 residues. Germline V lookup: CDR1 SGHDT, CDR2 YYEEEE. In DNA, the CDR3 is TGTGCCAGCAGAGGGACTAGCGGGCGCAACCGCGGCACCGGGGAGCTGTTTTTT. Encoded protein: CASRGTSGRNRGTGELFF.

This sequence joins TRBV15 and TRBJ1-5; D gene unclear. The CDR3 runs 14 residues. V was clipped by 0 bases and J by 0 bases, with 3 bases between them. Germline V lookup: CDR1 LNHNV, CDR2 YYDKDF (reference sequence). In DNA, the CDR3 is TGTGCCACCAGCAGAGATGCTAGCAATCAGCCCCAGCATTTT. Encoded protein: CATSRDASNQPQHF.

The J gene is TRBJ1-2, the V gene TRBV6-6, with D unclear. From germline, CDR1 is MNHNY and CDR2 SVGAGI (reference sequence). CDR3 size: 16 residues. V shed 2 bases and J shed 0 bases, with 13 bases lying between them. The CDR3: CASSYAHLASNYGYTF. CDR3 DNA: TGTGCCAGCAGTTACGCCCATCTGGCCTCTAACTATGGCTACACCTTC.